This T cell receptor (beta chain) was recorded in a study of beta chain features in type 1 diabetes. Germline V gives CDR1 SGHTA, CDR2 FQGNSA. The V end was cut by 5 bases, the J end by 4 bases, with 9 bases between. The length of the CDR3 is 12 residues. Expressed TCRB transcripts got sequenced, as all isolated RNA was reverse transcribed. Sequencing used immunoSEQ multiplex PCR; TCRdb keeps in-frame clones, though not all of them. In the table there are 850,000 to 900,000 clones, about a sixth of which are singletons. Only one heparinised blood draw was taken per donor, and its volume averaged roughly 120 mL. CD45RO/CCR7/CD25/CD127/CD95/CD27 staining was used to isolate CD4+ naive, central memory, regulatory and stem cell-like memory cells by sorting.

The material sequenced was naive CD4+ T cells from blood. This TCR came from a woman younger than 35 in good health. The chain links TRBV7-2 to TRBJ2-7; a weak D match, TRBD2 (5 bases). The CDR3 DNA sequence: TGTGCCAGCAGCGCCCGGGGTTACGAGCAGTACTTC. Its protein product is CASSARGYEQYF.